The 26 T cell receptor beta chains listed next were all sequenced from one sample in a study of CD8 T cells in ankylosing spondylitis. Each CDR3 protein is one row after TCRdb ran MiXCR on the 5' RACE reads. The top ten hold around 10% of the sample, which has 200,000 or so distinct CDR3 sequences, around 13% seen once. Source material: blood, either unsorted or a sorted T cell fraction (not recorded which). The receptors stem from a female donor with ankylosing spondylitis or in good health (not recorded which).

This clonotype was counted a few times. The V and J genes are TRBV18 and TRBJ2-1; 9 bases match TRBD2. V shed 6 bases and J 4 bases; nucleotides not matched to a gene: 7. The CDR3 contains 15 residues. Looked up from germline, CDR1 is KGHSH and CDR2 is LQKENI. In DNA form, the CDR3 reads TGTGCCAGCTCGCAGACTAGCGGAACATACAATGAGCAGTTCTTC. This sequence encodes CASSQTSGTYNEQFF.

This clonotype was observed a handful of times. The rearrangement joins TRBV20-1 to TRBJ2-7; TRBD2 matches 12 bases. The CDR3 totals 15 residues. The junction had 8 bases not matched to a gene; V was cut back by 5 bases and J by 3 bases. Germline assignment: CDR1 DFQATT and CDR2 SNEGSKA (reference sequence). CDR3 bases: TGCAGTGCTTCGCCTAGCGGGAGGGCCCTCTACGAGCAGTACTTC. This gives the protein CSASPSGRALYEQYF.

The chain has TRBV20-1 and TRBJ2-1; TRBD2 matches at 10 bases. J was trimmed by 6 bases and V by 3 bases; bases with no gene match: 5. The CDR3 covers 14 residues. The germline V gene encodes CDR1 DFQATT and CDR2 SNEGSKA (reference sequence). The CDR3 sequence is CSASRAGGGNEQFF. The CDR3 DNA reads TGCAGTGCTAGCCGAGCGGGAGGGGGCAATGAGCAGTTCTTC.

There are many counts of this clonotype. The chain combines TRBV20-1 with TRBJ2-7; D remains ambiguous. V was shortened by 5 bases and J by 4 bases, with 9 bases between the two germline ends. The CDR3 runs to 11 residues. Germline lookup yields CDR1 DFQATT and CDR2 SNEGSKA (reference sequence). CDR3 protein: CSAWKRYEQYF. The CDR3 DNA follows: TGCAGTGCTTGGAAAAGATACGAGCAGTACTTC.

This clonotype turned up a few times. The J gene is TRBJ2-7, the V gene TRBV5-6, with 11 bases that match TRBD2. CDR1 is SGHDT, CDR2 YYEEEE, per germline. This CDR3 region has 16 residues. The V and J ends lost 5 bases and 9 bases, in that order; junction bases with no gene match: 16. The CDR3 is CASSLIATSGMEAQYF. The DNA of the CDR3 is TGTGCCAGCAGTTTGATCGCGACTAGCGGGATGGAGGCGCAGTACTTC.

This clonotype has a count of ten or more. The chain combines TRBV11-2 with TRBJ2-2; 8 bases align to TRBD1. V trimming: 5 bases; J trimming: 4 bases; junction bases outside the gene matches: 12. Germline CDR1 SGHAT, CDR2 FQNNGV. The CDR3 has 17 residues. The CDR3 nucleotides are TGTGCCAGCAGCCCCCGTCGACAGGGGCCGATCACCGGGGAGCTGTTTTTT. Translated: CASSPRRQGPITGELFF.

The chain combines TRBV4-3 with TRBJ2-1, with D uncertain. Germline V gene lookup returns CDR1 LGHNA and CDR2 YSLEER. The ends were cut back, 0 bases at V and 10 bases at J, with 16 bases in the middle. This CDR3 region has 15 residues. The CDR3, as DNA: TGCGCCAGCAGCCAAGAGCGCGCCTCCTCGAGGGAGCAGTTCTTC. Translated: CASSQERASSREQFF.

The chain is built from TRBV5-6 and TRBJ2-7, with 9 bases that match TRBD2. Looked up from germline, CDR1 is SGHDT and CDR2 is YYEEEE. CDR3 length: 16 amino acids. V shed 0 bases, J shed 0 bases, and the junction held 4 bases outside the gene matches. As DNA, the CDR3 is TGTGCCAGCAGCTTGGAGACTAGCGGCAGCTCCTACGAGCAGTACTTC. It yields the protein CASSLETSGSSYEQYF.

This clonotype was recorded many times. The V call is TRBV7-9, the J call TRBJ2-2, with D unclear. The V gene's germline CDR1 is SEHNR and CDR2 FQNEAQ (reference sequence). With 1 base removed from V and 1 base from J, the gap between germline ends came to 7 bases. This CDR3 contains 15 residues. Written as DNA, the CDR3 is TGTGCCAGCAGCTTAGGAACGGGGAACACCGGGGAGCTGTTTTTT. This encodes CASSLGTGNTGELFF.

Turning to this clonotype: A much larger clone differs by one base, so this may be a read error. This sequence joins TRBV5-1 and TRBJ1-2; no definite D call. V was clipped by 5 bases and J by 2 bases, with 16 bases between them. CDR1 and CDR2 from the germline V gene are SGHRS and YFSETQ. The CDR3 is made up of 15 amino acids. Here the CDR3 reads CASRVAQRNNYGYTF. The CDR3 coding sequence is TGCGCCAGCAGAGTGGCCCAAAGAAACAACTATGGCTACACCTTC.

This clonotype was found many times. The chain is built from TRBV4-1 and TRBJ2-3; TRBD2 aligns across 10 bases. The CDR3 is 14 amino acids. The germline gives CDR1 MGHRA, CDR2 YSYEKL. Trimming at V came to 8 bases and at J to 5 bases, leaving 7 bases not matched to a gene. This CDR3 reads CASGLAGAIDTQYF. Here the CDR3 DNA reads TGCGCCAGCGGTCTAGCGGGAGCAATAGATACGCAGTATTTT.

By its share, this clonotype is medium-sized. V and J are TRBV6-6 and TRBJ2-1, with 10 positions matching TRBD1. The length of the CDR3 is 14 residues. Looked up from germline, CDR1 is MNHNY and CDR2 is SVGAGI (reference sequence). The junction had 5 bases not matched to a gene; V was cut back by 7 bases and J by 5 bases. The CDR3 spells CASTDGTGDNEQFF. CDR3 coding DNA: TGTGCCAGCACCGACGGGACAGGGGACAATGAGCAGTTCTTC.

This clonotype was counted ten times or more. This chain's CDR3 is CASTKGTDTQYF. The DNA of the CDR3 is TGTGCCAGCACCAAAGGCACAGATACGCAGTATTTT. This sequence joins TRBV12-3 or TRBV12-4 and TRBJ2-3; D unclear. The CDR3 runs 12 residues. The germline V and J ends were trimmed by 7 bases and 1 base, with 6 bases remaining between them.

This clonotype was detected ten times or more. The rearrangement links TRBV12-3 or TRBV12-4 to TRBJ2-1; D unresolved. With 2 bases removed from V and 5 bases from J, the gap between germline ends came to 7 bases. This CDR3 comprises 13 residues. CDR3 sequence (DNA): TGTGCCAGCAGTTTAACCCGAGACAATGAGCAGTTCTTC. Translated: CASSLTRDNEQFF.

This clonotype was recorded many times. The chain joins TRBV11-2 to TRBJ2-2; the D is unclear. The CDR3 covers 13 residues. The V end lost 2 bases, the J end lost 3 bases, and 4 bases lay between the germline ends. Germline loops: CDR1 SGHAT, CDR2 FQNNGV. The CDR3 is CASSLTDTGELFF. The CDR3 coding sequence is TGTGCCAGCAGCTTAACGGACACCGGGGAGCTGTTTTTT.

Ten or more counts support this clonotype. The gene calls are TRBV29-1 and TRBJ2-7, with 7 bases aligning to TRBD2. Germline lookup yields CDR1 SQVTM and CDR2 ANQGSEA. This CDR3 region has 14 residues. V trimming: 4 bases; J trimming: 2 bases; junction bases outside the gene matches: 8. CDR3 region: CSVGGAGTTYEQYF. The CDR3 DNA sequence: TGCAGCGTTGGCGGCGCTGGGACTACCTACGAGCAGTACTTC.

This clonotype was observed many times. V and J are TRBV5-1 and TRBJ2-2; 10 bases map to TRBD1. V was pared by 3 bases and J by 7 bases, with 9 bases of the junction left unmatched. Germline CDR1 reads SGHRS; CDR2 reads YFSETQ. The CDR3 loop spans 16 amino acids. The CDR3 region is CASSYGTGVGSGELFF. The CDR3 nucleotides are TGCGCCAGCAGCTACGGGACAGGGGTTGGGAGCGGGGAGCTGTTTTTT.

This clonotype was picked up many times. V and J are TRBV11-3 and TRBJ2-1; possible D gene TRBD1, 5 bases. This CDR3 contains 13 residues. From germline, CDR1 is SGHNT and CDR2 YENEEA. Trimming cost V 5 bases and J 5 bases, with 10 bases left between them. The CDR3 sequence is CASSPRANNEQFF. CDR3 nucleotide sequence: TGTGCCAGCAGCCCCAGGGCAAACAATGAGCAGTTCTTC.

This clonotype was seen at least ten times. The rearrangement uses TRBV28 and TRBJ1-6; D gene ambiguous. The germline V gene has CDR1 MDHEN and CDR2 SYDVKM. The CDR3 totals 14 residues. The germline V and J ends were trimmed by 3 bases and 7 bases, with 10 bases remaining between them. The CDR3 loop is CASSFTAENSPLHF. In nucleotides, the CDR3 is TGTGCCAGCAGTTTTACGGCCGAGAATTCACCCCTCCACTTT.

There are many counts of this clonotype. The chain combines TRBV4-3 with TRBJ2-2; D call uncertain. The germline gives CDR1 LGHNA, CDR2 YSLEER. The CDR3 totals 14 residues. Trimming left V 2 bases short and J 4 bases short, with 8 bases between. The CDR3 nucleotides read TGCGCCAGCAGCCAAAGAGGCGGCACCGGGGAGCTGTTTTTT. It encodes CASSQRGGTGELFF.

With regard to this clonotype: With a much larger clone just one base away, this may be a read error. The chain has TRBV4-2 and TRBJ2-4; either TRBD1 or TRBD2 may fit D (6 bases each). This CDR3 contains 16 residues. Germline CDR1 reads LGHNA; CDR2 reads YNFKEQ. CDR3 residues: CASSQRGEVAKSIQYF. The CDR3 nucleotides are TGTGCCAGCAGCCAGAGGGGGGAGGTAGCCAAAAGCATTCAGTACTTC.

This chain uses TRBV12-5 with TRBJ1-1; 7 bases fit TRBD1. V lost 4 bases to trimming and J lost 4 bases; unmatched junction nucleotides: 6. Germline CDR1 reads LGHNT; CDR2 reads FRNRAP. CDR3 length: 14 amino acids. The CDR3 reads CASGSGQGVTEAFF. The CDR3 DNA follows: TGTGCTAGTGGTTCGGGGCAGGGGGTCACTGAAGCTTTCTTT.

This clonotype was detected ten times or more. J is TRBJ2-3 and V is TRBV12-3 or TRBV12-4; a weak D match, TRBD2 (6 bases). V was cut by 3 bases and J by 9 bases, with 10 bases left in between. The CDR3 loop spans 12 amino acids. The CDR3 DNA reads TGTGCCAGCAGTTTTTGGGAGGAAACGCAGTATTTT. Its translation: CASSFWEETQYF.

This clonotype was seen a few times. This chain joins TRBV7-6 and TRBJ2-3; 9 bases line up with TRBD2. The V segment lost 8 bases and the J segment 5 bases; nucleotides outside the gene matches: 8. Germline CDR1 SGHVS, CDR2 FNYEAQ. CDR3 size: 14 residues. CDR3 bases: TGTGCCAGCGGGGCTAGCGGGATAGTAGATACGCAGTATTTT. This gives the protein CASGASGIVDTQYF.

This clonotype was counted ten times or more. This chain connects TRBV29-1 to TRBJ1-1; D is undetermined. CDR1 SQVTM and CDR2 ANQGSEA come from the germline V gene. Trimming pared 5 bases from V and 0 bases from J, leaving 10 bases between. CDR3 length: 13 residues. In DNA form, the CDR3 reads TGCAGCGTTCACAGACACATGAACACTGAAGCTTTCTTT. Translated, it gives CSVHRHMNTEAFF.

This clonotype was seen ten or more times. The chain has TRBV4-1 and TRBJ1-2; D might be TRBD1 (6 bases). The germline V and J ends were trimmed by 1 base and 4 bases, with 13 bases remaining between them. The CDR3 extends over 15 amino acids. Germline V CDR1 and CDR2: MGHRA, YSYEKL. The CDR3 bases are TGCGCCAGCAGCCAAGGGCAGGGGCTTTCCTATGGCTACACCTTC. As protein: CASSQGQGLSYGYTF.